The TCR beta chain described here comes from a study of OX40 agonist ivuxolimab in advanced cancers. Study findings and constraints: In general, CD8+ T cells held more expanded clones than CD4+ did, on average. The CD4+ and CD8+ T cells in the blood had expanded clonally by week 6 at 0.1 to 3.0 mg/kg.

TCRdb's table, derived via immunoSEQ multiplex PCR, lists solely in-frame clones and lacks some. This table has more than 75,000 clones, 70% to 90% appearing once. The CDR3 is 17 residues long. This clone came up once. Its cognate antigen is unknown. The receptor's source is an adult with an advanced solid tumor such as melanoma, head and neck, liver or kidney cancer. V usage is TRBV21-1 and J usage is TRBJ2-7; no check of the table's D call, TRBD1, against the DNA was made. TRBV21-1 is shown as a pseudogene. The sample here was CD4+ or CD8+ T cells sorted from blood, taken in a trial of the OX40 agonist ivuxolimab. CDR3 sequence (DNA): TGTGCCAGCAGCAAAGCGGATGGACAGGGGGCGGACTACGAGCAGTACTTC. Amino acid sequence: CASSKADGQGADYEQYF.